These T cell receptor beta chains were read from a single sample in a study of spatial heterogeneity in lung cancer. One entry per CDR3 protein results from TCRdb running MiXCR on the 5' RACE reads. Of about 2,000 distinct CDR3 sequences in the sample, about an eighth were seen once. This material consisted of normal lung tissue next to the tumor, taken at surgery. Source of these receptors: a male donor with early-stage non-small cell lung cancer. CDR3s include the opening cysteine and the closing phenylalanine or tryptophan. Each record gives: clone size, V gene, J gene, D gene, CDR3 protein, CDR3 DNA. The D gene is left open where the match is weak. Clone size appears in some rows only: once, few, many, or a class for an expanded clone.

>medium-sized|TRBV27|TRBJ2-1|TRBD2
CASRSGTSGFNEQFF
TGTGCCAGCAGGTCCGGGACTAGCGGGTTCAATGAGCAGTTCTTC
>NA|TRBV6-1|TRBJ2-3|NA
CASSEAALRAQYF
TGTGCCAGCAGTGAAGCGGCCCTACGCGCGCAGTATTTT
>NA|TRBV3-1|TRBJ2-5|NA
CASSGWETQYF
TGTGCCAGCAGCGGCTGGGAGACCCAGTACTTC
>many|TRBV3-1|TRBJ2-7|NA
CASSQVSHEQYF
TGTGCCAGCAGCCAAGTTTCACACGAGCAGTACTTC
>few|TRBV6-9|TRBJ1-5|NA
CASSPRANQPQHF
TGTGCCAGCAGTCCACGGGCGAATCAGCCCCAGCATTTT
>many|TRBV11-1|TRBJ2-5|NA
CASSHADGNQYF
TGTGCCAGCAGCCATGCGGACGGGAACCAGTACTTC
>medium-sized|TRBV29-1|TRBJ1-3|NA
CSVRTFGNTIYF
TGCAGCGTACGGACATTTGGAAACACCATATATTTT
>medium-sized|TRBV7-8|TRBJ2-5|TRBD2
CASSRTYSGGAEETQYF
TGTGCCAGCAGCCGAACCTATAGCGGGGGGGCCGAGGAGACCCAGTACTTC
>medium-sized|TRBV20-1|TRBJ2-5|TRBD2
CSARASGGLETQYF
TGCAGTGCTAGGGCCTCGGGGGGATTGGAGACCCAGTACTTC
>NA|TRBV7-2|TRBJ2-7|NA
CASSPNMGPYEQYF
TGTGCCAGCAGCCCCAACATGGGGCCCTACGAGCAGTACTTC
>medium-sized|TRBV6-5|TRBJ1-2|NA
CASSYGKDYGYTF
TGTGCCAGCAGTTACGGGAAGGACTATGGCTACACCTTC
>many|TRBV19|TRBJ1-1|NA
CASLNREWSAEAFF
TGTGCCAGCCTCAACAGGGAATGGAGCGCTGAAGCTTTCTTT
>medium-sized|TRBV5-1|TRBJ2-7|TRBD1
CASSLLQGAHNEQYF
TGCGCCAGCAGCTTGCTACAGGGGGCGCATAACGAGCAGTACTTC
>medium-sized|TRBV7-6|TRBJ2-3|NA
CASSLVQAVDTQYF
TGTGCCAGCAGCTTAGTTCAGGCTGTAGATACGCAGTATTTT
>few|TRBV20-1|TRBJ2-7|NA
CSARARGDPLREQYF
TGCAGTGCTAGGGCCCGAGGGGACCCCCTTCGCGAGCAGTACTTC
>medium-sized|TRBV20-1|TRBJ2-7|NA
CSANPPGLLGGEQYF
TGCAGCGCCAACCCCCCGGGACTCCTGGGGGGAGAGCAGTACTTC
>medium-sized|TRBV11-3|TRBJ2-1|TRBD2
CASSFSGSPYNEQFF
TGTGCCAGCAGCTTTAGCGGGAGTCCCTACAATGAGCAGTTCTTC
>NA|TRBV7-8|TRBJ2-6|NA
CASSLGIGIGFSGANVLTF
TGTGCCAGCAGCTTAGGGATTGGAATAGGTTTCTCTGGGGCCAACGTCCTGACTTTC
>medium-sized|TRBV5-1|TRBJ1-6|NA
CASSSGQSPLHF
TGCGCCAGCAGCTCGGGCCAGTCACCCCTCCACTTT
>medium-sized|TRBV3-1|TRBJ2-4|NA
CASRIGDIQYF
TGTGCCAGCAGAATCGGGGACATTCAGTACTTC
>few|TRBV7-2|TRBJ2-7|TRBD2
CASSLVGGSYEQYF
TGTGCCAGCAGCTTAGTGGGGGGGTCCTACGAGCAGTACTTC
>many|TRBV24-1|TRBJ2-1|NA
CATSQYNEQFF
TGTGCCACCAGCCAGTACAATGAGCAGTTCTTC
>many|TRBV7-8|TRBJ1-6|TRBD1
CASSLNRGSSPLHF
TGTGCCAGCAGCTTGAACAGGGGAAGTTCACCCCTCCACTTT
>medium-sized|TRBV11-3|TRBJ2-1|TRBD2
CASSFGLAGGNEQFF
TGTGCCAGCAGCTTCGGACTAGCGGGAGGCAATGAGCAGTTCTTC
>medium-sized|TRBV9|TRBJ1-2|TRBD1
CASSVEGQEGGYTF
TGTGCCAGCAGCGTAGAAGGACAGGAAGGAGGCTACACCTTC
>NA|TRBV7-9|TRBJ1-2|NA
CASSFVDSYGYTF
TGTGCCAGCAGCTTCGTAGACAGCTATGGCTACACCTTC
>medium-sized|TRBV12-3/TRBV12-4|TRBJ2-1|TRBD2
CASNLGGLLYNEQFF
TGTGCCAGCAATCTCGGGGGACTACTTTACAATGAGCAGTTCTTC
>medium-sized|TRBV7-8|TRBJ2-3|NA
CASSLVEALAWGTDTQYF
TGTGCCAGCAGCTTAGTAGAGGCCCTAGCTTGGGGCACAGATACGCAGTATTTT
>NA|TRBV12-3/TRBV12-4|TRBJ2-1|TRBD2
CASSYDSTSGETDEQFF
TGTGCCAGCAGCTACGATTCAACTAGCGGGGAGACGGATGAGCAGTTCTTC
>medium-sized|TRBV7-2|TRBJ2-4|TRBD2
CASSSAPGLAGGGGKNIQYF
TGTGCCAGCAGTTCAGCTCCGGGACTAGCGGGAGGGGGAGGCAAAAACATTCAGTACTTC
>medium-sized|TRBV12-3/TRBV12-4|TRBJ1-1|NA
CASSYRQNANTEAFF
TGTGCCAGCAGTTACAGACAGAACGCGAACACTGAAGCTTTCTTT
>large|TRBV6-5|TRBJ2-3|NA
CASRREAIRTDTQYF
TGTGCCAGCAGACGCGAGGCTATCCGGACAGATACGCAGTATTTT